Presented here are 19 T cell receptor beta chains from one specimen sequenced in a study of cytomegalovirus exposure and HLA in healthy donors. Assay used: immunoSEQ multiplex PCR; TCRdb lists only in-frame clones, some missing. The table has around 190,000 clones, 85% seen once. The sample consisted of PBMCs. Source of these receptors: a man aged 18 to 30 in good health and CMV-seropositive.

This clone was found once. The rearrangement joins TRBV7-2 to TRBJ2-7; D may be TRBD2 (5 bases). Trimming took 3 bases from V and 0 from J, leaving 9 bases between them. This CDR3 has 14 residues. The V gene's germline CDR1 is SGHTA and CDR2 FQGNSA. The CDR3: CASSFGGISYEQYF. The CDR3 DNA reads TGTGCCAGCAGCTTTGGAGGCATCTCCTACGAGCAGTACTTC.

This chain links TRBV29-1 with TRBJ2-7; 7 nucleotides agree with TRBD1. The CDR3 contains 12 residues. After removal of 7 bases from V and 3 bases from J, the junction contained 6 bases not matched to a gene. Germline V gene lookup returns CDR1 SQVTM and CDR2 ANQGSEA. As DNA, the CDR3 is TGCAGCGGAACCACAGGGGTCTACGAGCAGTACTTC. This translates into CSGTTGVYEQYF.

A few counts support this clone. This chain uses TRBV6-5 with TRBJ2-7, with TRBD1 matching 8 bases. Germline V CDR1 and CDR2: MNHEY, SVGAGI. The V and J ends lost 6 bases and 2 bases, in that order; junction bases with no gene match: 9. The CDR3 is 15 residues long. The chain's CDR3 is CASSSDRQGPYEQYF. The CDR3 DNA sequence: TGTGCCAGCAGCTCCGACCGACAGGGGCCCTACGAGCAGTACTTC.

The J gene is TRBJ2-2, the V gene TRBV5-1; weak D call: TRBD1 (5 bases). The germline CDR1 and CDR2 sequences are SGHRS and YFSETQ. The CDR3 is made up of 13 amino acids. V lost 7 bases and J lost 1, with 8 bases in between. The CDR3 sequence: CASHTGNTGELFF. The CDR3 coding sequence is TGCGCCAGCCACACAGGGAACACCGGGGAGCTGTTTTTT.

The CDR3: CASTSGAEVKTQYF. CDR3 nucleotides: TGTGCCAGCACCTCCGGAGCGGAGGTAAAGACCCAGTACTTC. The gene calls are TRBV6-5 and TRBJ2-5; TRBD2 is a possible D gene (5 bases). V was pared by 7 bases and J by 6 bases, with 18 bases between. The CDR3 length is 14 residues. Germline lookup yields CDR1 MNHEY and CDR2 SVGAGI.

CDR3 bases: TGTGCCAGCAGTCAATCCCGCGGGGACTATGGCTACACCTTC. Encoded protein: CASSQSRGDYGYTF. V gene TRBV27 combines with J gene TRBJ1-2, with D hard to call. V was clipped by 5 bases and J by 3 bases, with 13 bases between them. The germline V gene encodes CDR1 MNHEY and CDR2 SMNVEV (reference sequence). CDR3 length equals 14 residues.

The chain links TRBV27 to TRBJ2-7, with a weak D call TRBD1 (6 bases). The V gene lost 2 bases and the J gene lost 5 bases, with 16 bases spanning the gap. Germline loops: CDR1 MNHEY, CDR2 SMNVEV (reference sequence). The CDR3 runs 15 residues. In DNA, the CDR3 is TGTGCCAGCAGTTTAGGGAGACAGGAAAGCCACGAGCAGTACTTC. This encodes CASSLGRQESHEQYF.

V usage is TRBV10-1 and J usage is TRBJ2-5; a possible D gene is TRBD1 (5 bases). The germline CDR1 and CDR2 sequences are WNHNN and SYGVQD (reference sequence). This CDR3 is 12 amino acids long. The V end lost 3 bases, the J end lost 5 bases, and 7 bases lay between the germline ends. CDR3 amino acids: CASSDPGETQYF. The CDR3 DNA is TGCGCCAGCAGTGACCCAGGGGAGACCCAGTACTTC.

The CDR3 DNA sequence: TGTGCCAGCAGTGAAAGGAGAAATTCACCCCTCCACTTT. Protein sequence: CASSERRNSPLHF. The chain employs TRBV6-1 and TRBJ1-6; D remains unclear. Per the germline V gene, CDR1 is MNHNS and CDR2 is SASEGT. The CDR3 runs to 13 residues. The ends were cut back, 2 bases at V and 7 bases at J, with 6 bases in the middle.

The chain has TRBV5-1 and TRBJ2-7, with TRBD1 matching over 8 bases. V was pared by 0 bases and J by 3 bases, with 8 bases of the junction left unmatched. The germline V gene encodes CDR1 SGHRS and CDR2 YFSETQ. The CDR3 sequence is 16 residues long. CDR3: CASSLGDRMVNYEQYF. In nucleotides, the CDR3 is TGCGCCAGCAGCTTGGGGGACAGGATGGTAAACTACGAGCAGTACTTC.

The CDR3 bases are TGTGCCAGCAGTTTAAGAGGGATCTATGGCTACACCTTC. Translation: CASSLRGIYGYTF. The J gene is TRBJ1-2, the V gene TRBV28; D uncertain. V lost 2 bases, J lost 4 bases, and 8 bases lay in between. CDR3 length equals 13 residues. Germline V gives CDR1 MDHEN, CDR2 SYDVKM.

The CDR3 DNA reads TGTGCCAGCAGGTCAGGGGAGAACGGGGAGCTGTTTTTT. Protein sequence: CASRSGENGELFF. The chain employs TRBV7-9 and TRBJ2-2; tentative D call: TRBD1 (6 bases). Germline-derived CDR1 and CDR2 are SEHNR and FQNEAQ (reference sequence). The ends were cut back, 6 bases at V and 7 bases at J, with 12 bases in the middle. This CDR3 is 13 amino acids long.

The V and J genes are TRBV5-1 and TRBJ2-3; 14 bases map to TRBD2. This CDR3 region has 16 residues. Germline CDR1 and CDR2: SGHRS and YFSETQ. The V and J ends lost 3 bases and 6 bases, in that order; junction bases with no gene match: 6. The CDR3 is CASSSGLAGGSDTQYF. Written as DNA, the CDR3 is TGCGCCAGCAGCTCTGGACTAGCGGGGGGCTCGGATACGCAGTATTTT.

The chain recombines TRBV28 with TRBJ2-1; D is possibly TRBD2 (5 bases). There are 15 residues in the CDR3. In germline, CDR1 is MDHEN, CDR2 SYDVKM. The germline V and J ends were trimmed by 4 bases and 10 bases, with 20 bases remaining between them. The CDR3 DNA sequence: TGTGCCAGCAGTTCCCTAGCCCGGACCGTCGGAGAGCAGTTCTTC. It specifies CASSSLARTVGEQFF.

V usage is TRBV6-1 and J usage is TRBJ2-1; possible D gene TRBD1, 5 bases. CDR3 size: 15 residues. Germline CDR1 and CDR2: MNHNS and SASEGT. Between the trimmed V and J ends, which lost 0 bases and 3 bases, there was a span of 9 bases. CDR3 protein: CASSEAVDNYNEQFF. CDR3 in DNA: TGTGCCAGCAGTGAAGCGGTGGACAACTACAATGAGCAGTTCTTC.

This sequence joins TRBV4-1 and TRBJ2-5; TRBD2 matches 8 bases. V dropped 4 bases and J dropped 0; count of bases not matched to a gene: 7. Germline-derived CDR1 and CDR2 are MGHRA and YSYEKL. The CDR3 is 16 amino acids. The CDR3 spells CASSLQASGYQETQYF. DNA of the CDR3: TGCGCCAGCAGCCTCCAGGCTAGCGGGTACCAAGAGACCCAGTACTTC.

This chain joins TRBV6-6 and TRBJ1-2; D is unclear. With 7 bases removed from V and 4 bases from J, the gap between germline ends came to 22 bases. The CDR3 runs 16 residues. Germline CDR1 MNHNY, CDR2 SVGAGI (reference sequence). CDR3 coding DNA: TGTGCCAGCAAGTCAGTTACGGAGGCATTGACCTATGGCTACACCTTC. It encodes CASKSVTEALTYGYTF.

DNA of the CDR3: TGTGCCAGCAGTTTGGGTGGGGGCCTCAATGAGCAGTTCTTC. Amino acid sequence: CASSLGGGLNEQFF. The V call is TRBV27, the J call TRBJ2-1; D perhaps matches TRBD1 (6 bases). V lost 3 bases, J lost 6 bases, and 12 bases lay in between. The germline V gene encodes CDR1 MNHEY and CDR2 SMNVEV (reference sequence). This CDR3 has 14 amino acids.

The CDR3 DNA is TGTGCCAGTAGCGGGAGCCCCTACGAGCAGTACTTC. Protein sequence: CASSGSPYEQYF. The genes are TRBV19 and TRBJ2-7; D may be TRBD2 (6 bases). The germline gives CDR1 LNHDA, CDR2 SQIVND (reference sequence). V was pared by 6 bases and J by 2 bases, with 8 bases between. CDR3 length: 12 amino acids.